A single sample is the source of the 22 T cell receptor beta chains below, sequenced in a study of cytomegalovirus exposure and HLA in healthy donors (dated by TCRdb to about 2017). The library relied on the immunoSEQ multiplex PCR assay. A mixture of 60 forward primers for TCR Vbeta segments and 13 reverse primers for TCR Jbeta segments was used in the multiplex PCR. Held by TCRdb, this immuneACCESS table contains in-frame sequences only and omits some clones. Under half of the omission traces to an unresolved V gene where checked; the cause of the rest is unknown. The sample table shows approximately 150,000 clones, and 88% are seen once. The ten top clones hold around 0.54% of the sample. The source material was PBMCs. These receptors all stem from a woman between 40 and 55 years old in good health and CMV-seronegative.

The chain carries TRBV5-1 and TRBJ2-1; 13 bases agree with TRBD2. This CDR3 contains 17 residues. V shed 3 bases and J 7 bases; nucleotides not matched to a gene: 10. CDR1 SGHRS and CDR2 YFSETQ come from the germline V gene. The CDR3 region is CASSSPPGTSGANEQFF. For the CDR3, the DNA is TGCGCCAGCAGCTCCCCTCCCGGGACTAGCGGGGCAAATGAGCAGTTCTTC.

The V and J genes are TRBV28 and TRBJ1-1; 10 bases align to TRBD1. The length of the CDR3 is 14 residues. The germline gives CDR1 MDHEN, CDR2 SYDVKM. V lost 5 bases to trimming and J lost 4 bases; unmatched junction nucleotides: 4. The chain's CDR3 is CASSKRTGGTEAFF. DNA of the CDR3: TGTGCCAGCAGTAAACGGACAGGGGGCACTGAAGCTTTCTTT.

The chain employs TRBV4-2 and TRBJ2-3; TRBD1 agrees at 11 bases. Germline trimming cut 1 base from V and 4 bases from J; bases unmatched to any gene: 4. Looked up from germline, CDR1 is LGHNA and CDR2 is YNFKEQ. This CDR3 has 16 amino acids. CDR3 nucleotide sequence: TGTGCCAGCAGCCAAGTTGGGGGACAGGGGGCAGATACGCAGTATTTT. It codes for CASSQVGGQGADTQYF.

The chain joins TRBV28 to TRBJ2-3, with 9 bases aligning to TRBD1. The CDR3 length is 17 residues. The germline V gene encodes CDR1 MDHEN and CDR2 SYDVKM. The junction had 17 bases not matched to a gene; V was cut back by 7 bases and J by 6 bases. The CDR3 region is CASKRGQGQPKQDTQYF. DNA for the CDR3: TGTGCCAGCAAGAGGGGACAGGGTCAACCAAAACAGGATACGCAGTATTTT.

This clone was seen a few times. J is TRBJ1-5 and V is TRBV6-5; D remains ambiguous. V gave up 6 bases and J gave up 5 bases, with 11 bases separating them. The CDR3 sequence is 13 residues long. CDR1 and CDR2 (germline): MNHEY, SVGAGI. In nucleotides, the CDR3 is TGTGCCAGCAGGAGGGTATGGTATCAGCCCCAGCATTTT. This gives the protein CASRRVWYQPQHF.

The chain couples TRBV7-9 to TRBJ1-2; TRBD1 is a possible D gene (6 bases). Germline assignment: CDR1 SEHNR and CDR2 FQNEAQ (reference sequence). This CDR3 comprises 16 residues. The CDR3 loop reads CSPKGVWGPANYGYTF. CDR3 nucleotide sequence: TGTTCTCCGAAGGGGGTGTGGGGGCCAGCTAACTATGGCTACACCTTC.

In DNA, the CDR3 is TGTGCCAGCAGCGTAGCCCCGGGAACTACAACCTACGAGCAGTACTTC. Encoded protein: CASSVAPGTTTYEQYF. The genes are TRBV9 and TRBJ2-7, with TRBD2 as a possible D gene (5 bases). Germline CDR1 and CDR2: SGDLS and YYNGEE. The CDR3 contains 16 residues. V shed 0 bases and J shed 2 bases, with 15 bases lying between them.

The rearrangement uses TRBV11-3 and TRBJ1-2; the match to TRBD1 covers 10 bases. Germline loops: CDR1 SGHNT, CDR2 YENEEA. The CDR3 is made up of 15 amino acids. J gave up 8 bases and V 3 bases, and 9 bases lay outside the gene matches. The DNA of the CDR3 is TGTGCCAGCAGCTTGGGCCAGACAGGGGGCTGGGGCTACACCTTC. Its protein product is CASSLGQTGGWGYTF. The whole variable domain, remainder taken from reference TRBV11-3 and TRBJ1-2, is EAGVVQSPRYKIIEKKQPVAFWCNPISGHNTLYWYLQNLGQGPELLIRYENEEAVDDSQLPKDRFSAERLKGVDSTLKIQPAELGDSAVYLCASSLGQTGGWGYTFGSGTRLTVV.

The chain recombines TRBV4-2 with TRBJ2-6; TRBD2 matches at 7 bases. This CDR3 contains 18 residues. J lost 0 bases, V lost 5 bases, and 10 bases had no gene match. Per the germline V gene, CDR1 is LGHNA and CDR2 is YNFKEQ. The CDR3 DNA reads as TGTGCCAGCAGCTCTGTGGGGGAGGGAAGCTCTGGGGCCAACGTCCTGACTTTC. Its translation is CASSSVGEGSSGANVLTF.

This sequence joins TRBV5-1 and TRBJ1-4, with a tentative D call TRBD1 (6 bases). Germline V gene lookup returns CDR1 SGHRS and CDR2 YFSETQ. Trimming took 2 bases from V and 0 from J, leaving 11 bases between them. The CDR3 is 16 residues long. For the CDR3, the DNA is TGCGCCAGCAGCTTAAGGGGGACGGCAACTAATGAAAAACTGTTTTTT. As protein: CASSLRGTATNEKLFF.

The chain combines TRBV9 with TRBJ2-7; a weak D match, TRBD1 (6 bases). Trimming took off 4 bases at V and 3 bases at J, with 17 bases between the two ends. The CDR3 contains 15 residues. Germline CDR1 and CDR2: SGDLS and YYNGEE. The CDR3, as DNA: TGTGCCAGCAGCCCCGACGGGACATCCTACTACGAGCAGTACTTC. It encodes CASSPDGTSYYEQYF.

This sequence joins TRBV30 and TRBJ1-4; D is unresolved. CDR3 length: 13 amino acids. The germline V gene encodes CDR1 GTSNPN and CDR2 SVGIG (reference sequence). Trimming took 0 bases from V and 6 from J, leaving 8 bases between them. CDR3 nucleotides: TGTGCCTGGAGTGTACACGGGTATGAAAAACTGTTTTTT. Its protein product is CAWSVHGYEKLFF.

The J gene is TRBJ2-3, the V gene TRBV18, with TRBD1 as a possible D gene (5 bases). The CDR3 covers 15 residues. CDR1 is KGHSH, CDR2 LQKENI, per germline. V lost 2 bases, J lost 3 bases, and 12 bases lay in between. CDR3 sequence: CASSPWAGMTDTQYF. The CDR3 DNA follows: TGTGCCAGCTCACCATGGGCAGGGATGACAGATACGCAGTATTTT.

CDR3 loop: CASSFGTLGNTIYF. CDR3 sequence (DNA): TGTGCCAGTAGTTTCGGGACTCTCGGAAACACCATATATTTT. This chain uses TRBV19 with TRBJ1-3; D perhaps matches TRBD1 (5 bases). Trimming took off 5 bases at V and 4 bases at J, with 12 bases between the two ends. The CDR3 consists of 14 residues. Germline-derived CDR1 and CDR2 are LNHDA and SQIVND (reference sequence).

The chain links TRBV6-1 to TRBJ1-3, with 8 bases identical to TRBD1. The CDR3 has 16 residues. Germline assignment: CDR1 MNHNS and CDR2 SASEGT. V trimming: 2 bases; J trimming: 3 bases; junction bases outside the gene matches: 6. CDR3 loop: CASSEYRGKLGNTIYF. The CDR3 DNA reads TGTGCCAGCAGTGAATACAGGGGGAAGCTTGGAAACACCATATATTTT.

This chain connects TRBV7-9 to TRBJ2-7, with TRBD1 matching over 10 bases. The CDR3 length is 15 residues. Trimming cost V 2 bases and J 4 bases; bases outside gene matches: 5. CDR1 is SEHNR and CDR2 is FQNEAQ in the germline V gene (reference sequence). In nucleotides, the CDR3 is TGTGCCAGCAGCTTACAGACAGGGGGCATGTACGAGCAGTACTTC. Protein: CASSLQTGGMYEQYF.

The chain links TRBV30 to TRBJ1-1; maybe TRBD1 (6 bases). This CDR3 is 14 amino acids long. The V end was cut by 0 bases, the J end by 4 bases, with 12 bases between. The V gene's germline CDR1 is GTSNPN and CDR2 SVGIG (reference sequence). As DNA, the CDR3 is TGTGCCTGGAGTGTAACACAGGGTAGCACTGAAGCTTTCTTT. The encoded protein is CAWSVTQGSTEAFF. The whole variable domain, filled in from reference TRBV30 and TRBJ1-1, reads SQTIHQWPATLVQPVGSPLSLECTVEGTSNPNLYWYRQAAGRGLQLLFYSVGIGQISSEVPQNLSASRPQDRQFILSSKKLLLSDSGFYLCAWSVTQGSTEAFFGQGTRLTVV.

About this clone itself: Different DNA sequences within this sample yield the same CDR3. The chain uses TRBV25-1 and TRBJ2-5; 8 nucleotides line up with TRBD2. The junction had 4 bases not matched to a gene; V was cut back by 3 bases and J by 4 bases. This CDR3 spans 14 amino acids. The germline V gene has CDR1 MGHDK and CDR2 SYGVNS. CDR3 nucleotides: TGTGCCAGCAGTGAGAACCGGGGGGGAGAGACCCAGTACTTC. Encoded protein: CASSENRGGETQYF.

This chain links TRBV10-3 with TRBJ1-2; weak D call: TRBD1 (6 bases). Looked up from germline, CDR1 is ENHRY and CDR2 is SYGVKD. V lost 6 bases and J lost 8, with 13 bases in between. This CDR3 has 12 amino acids. The CDR3 spells CAIRIQGSGYTF. The CDR3 DNA is TGTGCCATCAGAATACAGGGTTCCGGCTACACCTTC.

This rearrangement joins TRBV11-3 to TRBJ2-1; 9 nucleotides line up with TRBD2. This CDR3 is 15 amino acids long. V was pared by 3 bases and J by 0 bases, with 0 bases of the junction left unmatched. The germline V gene has CDR1 SGHNT and CDR2 YENEEA. The CDR3 nucleotides are TGTGCCAGCAGCTTTAGCGGGAGCTCCTACAATGAGCAGTTCTTC. The encoded protein is CASSFSGSSYNEQFF. The full variable domain, completed using reference TRBV11-3 and TRBJ2-1, is EAGVVQSPRYKIIEKKQPVAFWCNPISGHNTLYWYLQNLGQGPELLIRYENEEAVDDSQLPKDRFSAERLKGVDSTLKIQPAELGDSAVYLCASSFSGSSYNEQFFGPGTRLTVL.

V usage is TRBV9 and J usage is TRBJ2-1, with TRBD2 identical over 8 bases. This CDR3 has 14 residues. Trimming took 2 bases from V and 8 from J; bases not matched to a gene: 6. Germline-derived CDR1 and CDR2 are SGDLS and YYNGEE. The CDR3 bases are TGTGCCAGCAGCGTTAGCGGGATCGTGGATGAGCAGTTCTTC. Amino acids: CASSVSGIVDEQFF.

The chain is built from TRBV11-2 and TRBJ2-7; 8 bases are a match to TRBD2. V dropped 4 bases and J dropped 3; count of bases not matched to a gene: 8. This CDR3 region has 15 residues. CDR1 and CDR2 (germline): SGHAT, FQNNGV. The CDR3 nucleotides are TGTGCCAGCAGCTCCCCCTCCGGGACTAGCTACGAGCAGTACTTC. Translation: CASSSPSGTSYEQYF.